The clone carrying this T cell receptor beta chain turned up a few times. The CDR3 spans 14 residues. Per germline, CDR1 MNHEY and CDR2 SMNVEV (reference sequence). Trimming pared 8 bases from V and 0 bases from J, leaving 14 bases between. This sample was taken from a study of control samples from healthy donors and cancer patients. TCRdb's table, derived via immunoSEQ multiplex PCR, lists solely in-frame clones and lacks some. The data contain tens of thousands of clones, 79% of them singletons. The rearrangement links TRBV27 to TRBJ2-7, with a tentative D call TRBD1 (6 bases). The specimen was PBMCs. The sequence came from a man in his fifties or sixties with head and neck cancer. This chain's CDR3 is CASSWGPHSYEQYF. For the CDR3, the DNA is TGTGCCAGCTCTTGGGGGCCCCACTCCTACGAGCAGTACTTC.